This note documents a single T cell receptor beta chain sequence. The protocol was immunoSEQ multiplex PCR, while the TCRdb copy is restricted to in-frame clones and leaves out a portion. Among 73,000 or so clones listed, over 75% were seen once. The data stem from a study of control samples from healthy donors and cancer patients. The V segment lost 3 bases and the J segment 5 bases; nucleotides outside the gene matches: 12. This CDR3 is built from 16 residues. Germline-derived CDR1 and CDR2 are MNHNS and SASEGT. V is TRBV6-1 and J is TRBJ2-5; the match to TRBD2 covers 7 bases. The sequenced material came from blood. The source of this sequence is a woman between 50 and 59 years old in good health. CDR3 nucleotides: TGTGCCAGCAGTGACGGGACTACCTCCCTCGGTGAGACCCAGTACTTC. It translates to CASSDGTTSLGETQYF.